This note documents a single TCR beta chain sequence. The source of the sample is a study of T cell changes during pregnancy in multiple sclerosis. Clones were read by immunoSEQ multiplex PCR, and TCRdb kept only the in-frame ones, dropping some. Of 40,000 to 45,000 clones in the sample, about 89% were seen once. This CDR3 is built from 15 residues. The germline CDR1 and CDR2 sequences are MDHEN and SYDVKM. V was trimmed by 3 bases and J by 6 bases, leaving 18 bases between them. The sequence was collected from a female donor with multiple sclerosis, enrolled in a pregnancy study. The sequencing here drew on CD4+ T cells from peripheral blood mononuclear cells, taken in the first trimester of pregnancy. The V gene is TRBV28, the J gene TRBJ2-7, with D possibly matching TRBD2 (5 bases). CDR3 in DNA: TGTGCCAGCAGTTTCGGGGTAGGCCAACGAAGCGAGCAGTACTTC. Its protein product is CASSFGVGQRSEQYF.